The entry that follows covers one TCR beta chain sequence. Its antigen is unknown. TCRdb's table, derived via immunoSEQ multiplex PCR, lists solely in-frame clones and lacks some. This table holds roughly 180,000 clones, approximately 80% found once. After removal of 0 bases from V and 6 bases from J, the junction contained 3 bases not matched to a gene. In germline, CDR1 is SGHRS, CDR2 YFSETQ. The CDR3 totals 14 residues. These data belong to a study of cytotoxic CD8 clonotypes in ibrutinib-treated CLL. Study-wide results and limits: Under therapy, public clonotypes either contracted or stayed stable, and they were uncommon. Different sampling times were used for sustained-remission and progressing patients.

V is TRBV5-1 and J is TRBJ2-3; 8 bases fit TRBD1. Sequencing was performed on PBMCs, taken after 24 months of ibrutinib treatment. The source is a human donor with chronic lymphocytic leukemia. CDR3 in amino acids: CASSLGTGSDTQYF. The CDR3 DNA is TGCGCCAGCAGCTTGGGGACAGGGTCCGATACGCAGTATTTT.